One and the same sample provided the 19 T cell receptor beta chains below, sequenced in a study of T cell responses to AZD1222 COVID-19 vaccine. This table comes from immunoSEQ multiplex PCR, and its TCRdb copy is limited to in-frame clones, with some not included. This table has approximately 60,000 clones, roughly 70% appearing once. This specimen consisted of peripheral blood, obtained on day 0 of AZD1222 vaccination. The source is an adult in good health.

This chain connects TRBV11-2 to TRBJ2-3; D gene unclear. Germline V gives CDR1 SGHAT, CDR2 FQNNGV. Trimming took off 2 bases at V and 4 bases at J, with 4 bases between the two ends. There are 12 residues in the CDR3. CDR3 nucleotides: TGTGCCAGCAGCTTAACCGCAGATACGCAGTATTTT. It encodes CASSLTADTQYF.

The rearrangement joins TRBV12-3 or TRBV12-4 to TRBJ1-3, with 7 bases lining up with TRBD1. Losses at the gene ends were 6 bases for V and 8 bases for J; bases not matched to a gene: 7. The CDR3 is made up of 13 amino acids. The DNA of the CDR3 is TGTGCCAGCAGCCTGGGACAGCGAGACACCATATATTTT. Its protein is CASSLGQRDTIYF.

This sequence joins TRBV6-1 and TRBJ1-5, with no clear D. The germline V gene has CDR1 MNHNS and CDR2 SASEGT. CDR3 size: 15 residues. V lost 2 bases to trimming and J lost 0 bases, with 8 bases between them. The CDR3 DNA is TGTGCCAGCAGTGAAACAGCTCCTAGCAATCAGCCCCAGCATTTT. Its protein product is CASSETAPSNQPQHF.

The chain combines TRBV9 with TRBJ2-7; TRBD1 matches 7 bases. CDR3 length: 14 residues. J lost 3 bases, V lost 5 bases, and 8 bases had no gene match. CDR1 and CDR2 from the germline V gene are SGDLS and YYNGEE. The CDR3 nucleotides read TGTGCCAGCAGTGAGACAGGGATGGGCTACGAGCAGTACTTC. It codes for CASSETGMGYEQYF. Using reference TRBV9 and TRBJ2-7 for the parts outside the CDR3, the full variable domain is DSGVTQTPKHLITATGQRVTLRCSPRSGDLSVYWYQQSLDQGLQFLIQYYNGEERAKGNILERFSAQQFPDLHSELNLSSLELGDSALYFCASSETGMGYEQYFGPGTRLTVT.

J is TRBJ1-6 and V is TRBV13; 10 positions match TRBD1. The germline V gene encodes CDR1 PRHDT and CDR2 FYEKMQ (reference sequence). The CDR3 totals 14 residues. The V gene end was trimmed by 5 bases and the J gene end by 7 bases; junction bases not matched to a gene: 2. The CDR3 DNA reads as TGTGCCAGCAGCCCGGGACAGGGGAATTCACCCCTCCACTTT. Its protein product is CASSPGQGNSPLHF.

This clone was found once. This chain connects TRBV6-5 to TRBJ1-3; no definite D call. CDR1 is MNHEY, CDR2 SVGAGI, per germline. V was shortened by 8 bases and J by 0 bases, with 5 bases between the two germline ends. This CDR3 contains 12 residues. CDR3 sequence reads: CASAPSGNTIYF. CDR3 in DNA: TGTGCCAGCGCCCCCTCTGGAAACACCATATATTTT.

The rearrangement joins TRBV7-8 to TRBJ1-1; a weak D match, TRBD1 (6 bases). Trimming took off 5 bases at V and 3 bases at J, with 16 bases between the two ends. The CDR3 extends over 15 amino acids. The germline V gene has CDR1 SGHVS and CDR2 FQNEAQ. CDR3 in DNA: TGTGCCAGCAGCACTTTTGGGGGGGCTGACACTGAAGCTTTCTTT. It yields the protein CASSTFGGADTEAFF.

The rearrangement joins TRBV30 to TRBJ1-5; D remains unclear. V gave up 2 bases and J gave up 0 bases, with 5 bases separating them. The CDR3 loop spans 13 amino acids. Germline V gene data show CDR1 as GTSNPN and CDR2 as SVGIG (reference sequence). CDR3 DNA: TGTGCCTGGAGTCCAGATAGCAATCAGCCCCAGCATTTT. Its protein is CAWSPDSNQPQHF.

The chain joins TRBV27 to TRBJ1-1, with D possibly matching TRBD1 (5 bases). The CDR3 extends over 16 amino acids. Germline loops: CDR1 MNHEY, CDR2 SMNVEV (reference sequence). V was clipped by 3 bases and J by 1 base, with 15 bases between them. DNA of the CDR3: TGTGCCAGCAGTTTCTCGGGACTGATATCGAACACTGAAGCTTTCTTT. It encodes CASSFSGLISNTEAFF.

The CDR3 sequence is CASSLGAVYEQYF. The DNA for the CDR3 is TGTGCCAGCAGTTTAGGGGCTGTCTACGAGCAGTACTTC. The chain joins TRBV12-3 or TRBV12-4 to TRBJ2-7; D is unresolved. CDR3 length: 13 amino acids. V dropped 1 base and J dropped 3 bases, with 7 bases sitting between them.

The chain recombines TRBV11-2 with TRBJ2-2; a possible D gene is TRBD2 (5 bases). This CDR3 spans 13 amino acids. Trimming cost V 3 bases and J 6 bases, with 8 bases left between them. Germline loops: CDR1 SGHAT, CDR2 FQNNGV. This chain's CDR3 is CASSLEVSGELFF. CDR3 coding DNA: TGTGCCAGCAGCTTGGAGGTTTCCGGGGAGCTGTTTTTT.

The rearrangement links TRBV27 to TRBJ2-1; D ambiguous. The V gene lost 2 bases and the J gene lost 7 bases, with 12 bases spanning the gap. This CDR3 has 14 amino acids. Germline CDR1 is MNHEY and CDR2 is SMNVEV (reference sequence). The CDR3 loop reads CASSLGSLRNEQFF. As DNA, the CDR3 is TGTGCCAGCAGTTTAGGGTCCCTGCGGAATGAGCAGTTCTTC.

The genes are TRBV25-1 and TRBJ1-2; unclear D gene. Trimming left V 1 base short and J 4 bases short, with 10 bases between. Looked up from germline, CDR1 is MGHDK and CDR2 is SYGVNS. This CDR3 has 14 residues. The CDR3 region is CASSELPHIYGYTF. As DNA, the CDR3 is TGTGCCAGCAGTGAATTACCCCATATCTATGGCTACACCTTC.

The chain couples TRBV2 to TRBJ2-5, with 9 bases aligning to TRBD2. Germline loops: CDR1 SNHLY, CDR2 FYNNEI. The V segment lost 3 bases and the J segment 5 bases; nucleotides outside the gene matches: 4. The CDR3 is 14 amino acids. CDR3: CASSDRGGAETQYF. DNA of the CDR3: TGTGCCAGCAGTGATCGCGGGGGGGCGGAGACCCAGTACTTC.

V is TRBV4-3 and J is TRBJ2-2; D is perhaps TRBD2 (6 bases). This CDR3 has 18 residues. Deletions cut 0 bases from V and 1 base from J, with 15 bases between. CDR1 and CDR2 from the germline V gene are LGHNA and YSLEER. The CDR3 bases are TGCGCCAGCAGCCAAGATCTGGTAGGAGGGGTGAACACCGGGGAGCTGTTTTTT. It specifies CASSQDLVGGVNTGELFF.

The chain carries TRBV5-4 and TRBJ1-1; D is possibly TRBD1 (5 bases). The V end was cut by 4 bases, the J end by 10 bases, with 14 bases between. The CDR3 extends over 12 amino acids. CDR1 is SGHNT, CDR2 YYREEE, per germline (reference sequence). The CDR3 nucleotides are TGTGCCAGCAGCCCAGGGAATGTAGGAGCTTTCTTT. Protein sequence: CASSPGNVGAFF.

This clone showed up just once. The chain joins TRBV3-1 (or the pseudogene TRBV3-2) to TRBJ1-6, with D perhaps matching TRBD1 (5 bases). The CDR3 extends over 15 amino acids. CDR1 LGHDT and CDR2 YNNKEL come from the germline V gene (reference sequence). V lost 4 bases to trimming and J lost 10 bases, with 17 bases between them. The DNA for the CDR3 is TGTGCCAGCAGCCGACGGGACCTAAGGGTATCACCCCTCCACTTT. This encodes CASSRRDLRVSPLHF.

The CDR3 here is CATSRDSLDEQYF. The CDR3 DNA reads as TGTGCCACCAGTCGGGACAGTCTGGACGAGCAGTACTTC. The genes are TRBV24-1 and TRBJ2-7, with 7 bases lining up with TRBD1. CDR1 is KGHDR, CDR2 SFDVKD, per germline. Trimming at V came to 6 bases and at J to 5 bases, leaving 6 bases not matched to a gene. CDR3 length: 13 amino acids.

The chain combines TRBV4-3 with TRBJ1-1; D perhaps matches TRBD1 (5 bases). The CDR3 contains 14 residues. The V end lost 4 bases, the J end lost 3 bases, and 12 bases lay between the germline ends. Germline CDR1 reads LGHNA; CDR2 reads YSLEER. The CDR3 sequence is CASSRTNGYTEAFF. The CDR3 bases are TGCGCCAGCAGCCGGACAAACGGGTACACTGAAGCTTTCTTT.